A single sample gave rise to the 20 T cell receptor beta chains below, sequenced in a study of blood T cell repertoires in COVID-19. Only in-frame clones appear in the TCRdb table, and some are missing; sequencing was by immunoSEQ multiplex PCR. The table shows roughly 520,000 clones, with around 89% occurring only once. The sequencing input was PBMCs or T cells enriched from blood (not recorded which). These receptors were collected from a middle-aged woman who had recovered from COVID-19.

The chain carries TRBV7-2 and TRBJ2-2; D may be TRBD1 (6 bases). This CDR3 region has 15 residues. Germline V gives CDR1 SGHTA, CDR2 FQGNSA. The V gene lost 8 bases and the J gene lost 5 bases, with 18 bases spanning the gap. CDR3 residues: CASGLRAGDTGELFF. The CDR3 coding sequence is TGTGCCAGCGGGCTGCGGGCAGGGGATACCGGGGAGCTGTTTTTT. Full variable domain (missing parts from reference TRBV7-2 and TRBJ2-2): GAGVSQSPSNKVTEKGKDVELRCDPISGHTALYWYRQSLGQGLEFLIYFQGNSAPDKSGLPSDRFSAERTGGSVSTLTIQRTQQEDSAVYLCASGLRAGDTGELFFGEGSRLTVL.

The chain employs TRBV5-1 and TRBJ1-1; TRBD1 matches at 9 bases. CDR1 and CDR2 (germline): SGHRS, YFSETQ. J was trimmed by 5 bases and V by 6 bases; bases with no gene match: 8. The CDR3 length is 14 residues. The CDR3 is CASTWTGVRTEAFF. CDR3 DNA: TGCGCCAGCACCTGGACAGGGGTGAGAACTGAAGCTTTCTTT.

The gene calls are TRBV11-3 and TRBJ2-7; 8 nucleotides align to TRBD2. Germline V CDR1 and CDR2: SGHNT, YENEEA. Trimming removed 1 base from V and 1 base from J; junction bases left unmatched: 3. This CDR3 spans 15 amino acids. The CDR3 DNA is TGTGCCAGCAGCTTAGTCGGGAGGGTATCCTACGAGCAGTACTTC. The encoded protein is CASSLVGRVSYEQYF.

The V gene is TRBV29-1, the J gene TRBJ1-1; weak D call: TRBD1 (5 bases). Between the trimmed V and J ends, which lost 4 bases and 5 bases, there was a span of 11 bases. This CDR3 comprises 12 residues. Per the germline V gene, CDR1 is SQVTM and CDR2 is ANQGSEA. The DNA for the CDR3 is TGCAGCGTTGCTAGGGGTTTGACTGAAGCTTTCTTT. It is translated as CSVARGLTEAFF. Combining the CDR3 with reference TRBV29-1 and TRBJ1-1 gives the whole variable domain SAVISQKPSRDICQRGTSLTIQCQVDSQVTMMFWYRQQPGQSLTLIATANQGSEATYESGFVIDKFPISRPNLTFSTLTVSNMSPEDSSIYLCSVARGLTEAFFGQGTRLTVV.

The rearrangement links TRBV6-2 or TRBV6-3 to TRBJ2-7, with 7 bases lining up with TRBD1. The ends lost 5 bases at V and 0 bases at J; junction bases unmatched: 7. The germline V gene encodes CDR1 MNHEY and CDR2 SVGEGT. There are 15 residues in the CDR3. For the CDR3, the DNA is TGTGCCAGCAGTATCCGGGACAGAGCCTCCTACGAGCAGTACTTC. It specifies CASSIRDRASYEQYF.

CDR3 loop: CASSLTGSSYNEQFF. The CDR3 coding sequence is TGTGCCAGCAGCTTGACGGGGAGCTCCTACAATGAGCAGTTCTTC. The chain employs TRBV5-4 and TRBJ2-1; D perhaps matches TRBD2 (5 bases). The V gene's germline CDR1 is SGHNT and CDR2 YYREEE (reference sequence). This CDR3 contains 15 residues. The V end lost 1 base, the J end lost 0 bases, and 8 bases lay between the germline ends.

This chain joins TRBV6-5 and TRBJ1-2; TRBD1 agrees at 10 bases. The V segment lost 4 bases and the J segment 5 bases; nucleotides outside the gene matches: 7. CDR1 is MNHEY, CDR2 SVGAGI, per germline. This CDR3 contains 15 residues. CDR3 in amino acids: CASSSRQGAVYGYTF. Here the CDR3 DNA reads TGTGCCAGCAGTTCCCGACAGGGGGCTGTGTATGGCTACACCTTC.

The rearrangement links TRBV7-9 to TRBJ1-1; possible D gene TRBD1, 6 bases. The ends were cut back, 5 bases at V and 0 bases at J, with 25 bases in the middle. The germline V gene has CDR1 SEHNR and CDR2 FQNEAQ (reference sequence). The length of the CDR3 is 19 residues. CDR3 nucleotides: TGTGCCAGCAGCCCAGGGAAGTATCGGGACACCATCATGAACACTGAAGCTTTCTTT. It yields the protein CASSPGKYRDTIMNTEAFF.

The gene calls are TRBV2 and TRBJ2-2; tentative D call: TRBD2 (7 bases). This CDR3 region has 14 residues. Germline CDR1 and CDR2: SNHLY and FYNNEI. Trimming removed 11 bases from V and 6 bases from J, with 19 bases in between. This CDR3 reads CASIPGGLAGELFF. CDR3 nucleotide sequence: TGTGCCTCTATACCCGGGGGGCTTGCCGGGGAGCTGTTTTTT.

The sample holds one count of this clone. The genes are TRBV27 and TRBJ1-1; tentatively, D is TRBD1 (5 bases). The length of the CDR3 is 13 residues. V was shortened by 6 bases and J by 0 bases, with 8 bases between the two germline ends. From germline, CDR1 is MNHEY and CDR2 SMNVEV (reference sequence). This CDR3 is CASRVDMNTEAFF. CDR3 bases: TGTGCCAGCAGGGTGGACATGAACACTGAAGCTTTCTTT.

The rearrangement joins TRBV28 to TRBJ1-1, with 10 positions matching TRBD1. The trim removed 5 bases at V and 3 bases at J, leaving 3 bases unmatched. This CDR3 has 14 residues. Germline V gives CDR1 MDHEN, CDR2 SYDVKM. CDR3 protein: CASSSGQGDTEAFF. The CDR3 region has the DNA TGTGCCAGCAGTAGTGGACAGGGGGACACTGAAGCTTTCTTT.

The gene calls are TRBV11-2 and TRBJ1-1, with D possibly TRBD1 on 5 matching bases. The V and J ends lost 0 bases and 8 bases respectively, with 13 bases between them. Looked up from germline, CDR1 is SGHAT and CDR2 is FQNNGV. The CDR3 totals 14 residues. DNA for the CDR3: TGTGCCAGCAGCTTAGATTCGTGGCAGGGAGAAGCTTTCTTT. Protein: CASSLDSWQGEAFF. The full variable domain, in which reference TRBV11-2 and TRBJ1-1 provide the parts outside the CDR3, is EAGVAQSPRYKIIEKRQSVAFWCNPISGHATLYWYQQILGQGPKLLIQFQNNGVVDDSQLPKDRFSAERLKGVDSTLKIQPAKLEDSAVYLCASSLDSWQGEAFFGQGTRLTVV.

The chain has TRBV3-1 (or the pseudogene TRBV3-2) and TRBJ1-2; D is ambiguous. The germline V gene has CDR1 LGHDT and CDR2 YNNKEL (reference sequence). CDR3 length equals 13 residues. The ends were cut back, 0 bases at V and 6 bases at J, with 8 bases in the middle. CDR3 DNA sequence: TGTGCCAGCAGCCAAGATCTCGGGGATGGCTACACCTTC. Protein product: CASSQDLGDGYTF.

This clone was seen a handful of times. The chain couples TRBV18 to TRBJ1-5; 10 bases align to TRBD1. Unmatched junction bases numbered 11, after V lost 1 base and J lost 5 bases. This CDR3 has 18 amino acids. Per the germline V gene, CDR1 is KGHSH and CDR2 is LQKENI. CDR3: CASSPRGTGAPKDQPQHF. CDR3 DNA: TGTGCCAGCTCACCACGGGGGACAGGGGCCCCAAAGGATCAGCCCCAGCATTTT.

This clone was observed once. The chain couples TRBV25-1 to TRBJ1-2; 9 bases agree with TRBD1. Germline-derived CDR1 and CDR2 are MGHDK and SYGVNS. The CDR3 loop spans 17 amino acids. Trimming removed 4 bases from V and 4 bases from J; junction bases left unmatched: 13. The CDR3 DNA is TGTGCCAGCAGTGGGGGTTGGGACAGGGCTCGAGGCTATGGCTACACCTTC. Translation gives CASSGGWDRARGYGYTF.

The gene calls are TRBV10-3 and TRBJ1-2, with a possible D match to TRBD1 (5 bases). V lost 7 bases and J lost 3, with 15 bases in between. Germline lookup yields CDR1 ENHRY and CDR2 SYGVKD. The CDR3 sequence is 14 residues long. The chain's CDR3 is CAIKGAARDYGYTF. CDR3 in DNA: TGTGCCATCAAGGGCGCGGCCAGGGACTATGGCTACACCTTC.

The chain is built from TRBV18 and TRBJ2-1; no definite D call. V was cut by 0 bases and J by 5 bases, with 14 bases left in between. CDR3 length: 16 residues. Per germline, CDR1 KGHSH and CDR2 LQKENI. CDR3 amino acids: CASSPPRQFRNNEQFF. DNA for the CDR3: TGTGCCAGCTCACCACCCAGGCAGTTCAGGAACAATGAGCAGTTCTTC.

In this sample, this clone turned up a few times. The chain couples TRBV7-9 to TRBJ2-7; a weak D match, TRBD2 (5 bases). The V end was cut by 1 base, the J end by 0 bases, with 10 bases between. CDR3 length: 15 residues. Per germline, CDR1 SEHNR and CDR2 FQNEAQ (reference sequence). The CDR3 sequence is CASSLVVGVSYEQYF. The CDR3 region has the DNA TGTGCCAGCAGCTTAGTCGTCGGGGTCTCCTACGAGCAGTACTTC.

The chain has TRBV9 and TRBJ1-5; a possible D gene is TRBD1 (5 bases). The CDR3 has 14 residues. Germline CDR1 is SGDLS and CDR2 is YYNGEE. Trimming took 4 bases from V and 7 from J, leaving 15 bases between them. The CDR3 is CASSPRDLWQPQHF. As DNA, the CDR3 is TGTGCCAGCAGCCCGAGGGACTTATGGCAGCCCCAGCATTTT.

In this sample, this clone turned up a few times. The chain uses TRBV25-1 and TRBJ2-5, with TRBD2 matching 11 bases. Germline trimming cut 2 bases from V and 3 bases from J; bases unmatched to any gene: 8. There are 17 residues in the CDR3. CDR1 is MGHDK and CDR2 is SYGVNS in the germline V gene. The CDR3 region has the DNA TGTGCCAGCAGTGAACAGGGTAGCGGGAGGGGCAAAGAGACCCAGTACTTC. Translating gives CASSEQGSGRGKETQYF.